A single sample is the source of the 22 T cell receptor beta chains below, sequenced in a study of blood T cell repertoires in COVID-19. Sequencing was performed with immunoSEQ multiplex PCR; in TCRdb, only in-frame clones are kept and a portion is missing. The sample contains roughly 71,000 clones, roughly 80% of which appear only once. Sequencing used peripheral blood. All receptors derive from a woman of 80 years or more with acute or convalescent COVID-19.

This sequence joins TRBV3-1 (or the pseudogene TRBV3-2) and TRBJ1-6, with 7 bases matching TRBD1. This CDR3 is built from 15 residues. The V segment lost 4 bases and the J segment 7 bases; nucleotides outside the gene matches: 7. Germline lookup yields CDR1 LGHDT and CDR2 YNNKEL (reference sequence). This CDR3 reads CASSPAGTANSPLHF. CDR3 bases: TGTGCCAGCAGCCCAGCCGGGACAGCCAATTCACCCCTCCACTTT.

The chain uses TRBV7-6 and TRBJ1-4; TRBD1 matches 10 bases. Germline CDR1 and CDR2: SGHVS and FNYEAQ. V was clipped by 1 base and J by 2 bases; unmatched bases: 1. The CDR3 extends over 16 amino acids. The CDR3 DNA is TGTGCCAGCAGCTTAGGGGGACAGGGGACTAATGAAAAACTGTTTTTT. Protein product: CASSLGGQGTNEKLFF.

The chain uses TRBV4-1 and TRBJ1-6, with D possibly matching TRBD1 (5 bases). Trimming took 7 bases from V and 3 from J, leaving 16 bases between them. CDR3 size: 16 residues. In germline, CDR1 is MGHRA, CDR2 YSYEKL. DNA of the CDR3: TGCGCCAGCAAGGAGACCAGGGCTATCTATAATTCACCCCTCCACTTT. Translated: CASKETRAIYNSPLHF.

This chain links TRBV5-4 with TRBJ2-1; the D gene is possibly TRBD2 (8 bases). The germline V gene has CDR1 SGHNT and CDR2 YYREEE (reference sequence). V lost 3 bases and J lost 3, with 16 bases in between. The CDR3 totals 16 residues. The CDR3 DNA reads as TGTGCCAGCAGCTACAAGACAGGGACTAGCTACAATGAGCAGTTCTTC. Residues: CASSYKTGTSYNEQFF.

This rearrangement joins TRBV4-2 to TRBJ2-6; D might be TRBD2 (5 bases). This CDR3 region has 18 residues. V was clipped by 0 bases and J by 0 bases, with 12 bases between them. Germline CDR1 is LGHNA and CDR2 is YNFKEQ. DNA for the CDR3: TGTGCCAGCAGCCAAGATTCCGAGCGGAGCTCTGGGGCCAACGTCCTGACTTTC. Its translation: CASSQDSERSSGANVLTF.

This chain links TRBV6-5 with TRBJ2-1; a weak D match, TRBD2 (6 bases). Between the trimmed V and J ends, which lost 7 bases and 9 bases, there was a span of 19 bases. The CDR3 is 14 residues long. The germline V gene has CDR1 MNHEY and CDR2 SVGAGI. The CDR3 loop is CASTMGLAYGEQFF. CDR3 in DNA: TGTGCCAGCACCATGGGACTCGCGTATGGTGAGCAGTTCTTC.

V usage is TRBV29-1 and J usage is TRBJ2-5; maybe TRBD1 (5 bases). The CDR3 is 12 amino acids. The V gene's germline CDR1 is SQVTM and CDR2 ANQGSEA. V was cut by 4 bases and J by 9 bases, with 15 bases left in between. In DNA, the CDR3 is TGCAGCGTTGTAGCAGACCCAGGGTCCCAGTACTTC. Translated: CSVVADPGSQYF.

The chain uses TRBV19 and TRBJ1-2; tentatively, D is TRBD1 (5 bases). Trimming took 6 bases from V and 2 from J, leaving 10 bases between them. CDR1 LNHDA and CDR2 SQIVND come from the germline V gene (reference sequence). The CDR3 totals 13 residues. The CDR3 loop is CASSQGENYGYTF. Written as DNA, the CDR3 is TGTGCCAGTAGCCAGGGTGAGAACTATGGCTACACCTTC.

CDR3 region: CASSLVHTVAKYVNIQYF. DNA of the CDR3: TGTGCCAGCAGCTTAGTTCATACAGTCGCGAAATATGTAAACATTCAGTACTTC. J is TRBJ2-4 and V is TRBV7-8, with D unclear. Per the germline V gene, CDR1 is SGHVS and CDR2 is FQNEAQ. This CDR3 region has 18 residues. The V end lost 1 base, the J end lost 6 bases, and 22 bases lay between the germline ends.

The chain recombines TRBV6-5 with TRBJ1-2, with D unresolved. CDR1 is MNHEY, CDR2 SVGAGI, per germline. Trimming stripped 4 bases from V and 5 bases from J, with 17 bases between. CDR3 length: 15 amino acids. CDR3 loop: CASSSTSEAVYGYTF. The DNA of the CDR3 is TGTGCCAGCAGTTCGACCTCGGAGGCGGTGTATGGCTACACCTTC.

The chain couples TRBV19 to TRBJ1-4; 9 nucleotides agree with TRBD1. The CDR3 has 14 amino acids. Trimming cost V 6 bases and J 6 bases; bases outside gene matches: 5. Germline V gene sequence: CDR1 LNHDA, CDR2 SQIVND (reference sequence). CDR3 residues: CASRPGQGHEKLFF. DNA of the CDR3: TGTGCCAGTAGACCGGGACAGGGTCATGAAAAACTGTTTTTT.

The chain links TRBV19 to TRBJ2-1; D remains unclear. CDR3 length equals 15 residues. In germline, CDR1 is LNHDA, CDR2 SQIVND (reference sequence). The ends were cut back, 6 bases at V and 0 bases at J, with 12 bases in the middle. DNA of the CDR3: TGTGCCAGTAGGCCAGACTGGAGCTCCTACAATGAGCAGTTCTTC. It specifies CASRPDWSSYNEQFF.

The chain links TRBV6-5 to TRBJ1-1; TRBD1 aligns across 9 bases. The length of the CDR3 is 14 residues. V trimming: 4 bases; J trimming: 10 bases; junction bases outside the gene matches: 10. Germline values: CDR1 MNHEY, CDR2 SVGAGI. The CDR3 bases are TGTGCCAGCAGTTTCCAGACAGGGGGAATGGTAGCTTTCTTT. Translated, it gives CASSFQTGGMVAFF.

This clone was counted a few times. This sequence joins TRBV18 and TRBJ2-1; TRBD2 aligns across 9 bases. This CDR3 has 16 residues. V trimming: 3 bases; J trimming: 3 bases; junction bases outside the gene matches: 6. CDR1 and CDR2 from the germline V gene are KGHSH and LQKENI. CDR3: CASSPSGLAFYNEQFF. The CDR3 DNA follows: TGTGCCAGCTCACCCTCGGGACTAGCTTTCTACAATGAGCAGTTCTTC.

This clone came up many times. The chain has TRBV29-1 and TRBJ1-2; 9 bases fit TRBD1. This CDR3 spans 13 amino acids. Germline V gene data show CDR1 as SQVTM and CDR2 as ANQGSEA. Trimming cost V 6 bases and J 4 bases; bases outside gene matches: 6. CDR3 nucleotide sequence: TGCAGCGTGGACAGGGGTAGCGTCTATGGCTACACCTTC. Translation: CSVDRGSVYGYTF.

The V and J genes are TRBV27 and TRBJ2-3; possibly TRBD2 for D (5 bases). CDR1 MNHEY and CDR2 SMNVEV come from the germline V gene (reference sequence). With 3 bases removed from V and 1 base from J, the gap between germline ends came to 11 bases. There are 15 residues in the CDR3. The CDR3: CASSLAGYGTDTQYF. As DNA, the CDR3 is TGTGCCAGCAGTTTGGCGGGCTACGGCACAGATACGCAGTATTTT.

V is TRBV19 and J is TRBJ1-1; 9 bases are a match to TRBD1. Germline CDR1 is LNHDA and CDR2 is SQIVND (reference sequence). The V and J ends lost 7 bases and 6 bases, in that order; junction bases with no gene match: 12. The CDR3 consists of 15 residues. The CDR3 loop is CASTQQGALISEAFF. CDR3 in DNA: TGTGCCAGTACTCAACAGGGGGCTCTGATTTCTGAAGCTTTCTTT.

CDR3 nucleotides: TGTGCCAGCAGCCGGGACTCCGCCCAGAACACCGGGGAGCTGTTTTTT. Translated, it gives CASSRDSAQNTGELFF. This chain links TRBV5-4 with TRBJ2-2; possible D gene TRBD2, 6 bases. CDR1 and CDR2 (germline): SGHNT, YYREEE (reference sequence). The V gene lost 4 bases and the J gene lost 1 base, with 14 bases spanning the gap. CDR3 length: 16 amino acids.

The rearrangement links TRBV19 to TRBJ2-7, with 8 bases identical to TRBD1. Germline lookup yields CDR1 LNHDA and CDR2 SQIVND (reference sequence). V shed 2 bases, J shed 9 bases, and the junction held 12 bases outside the gene matches. This CDR3 region has 15 residues. CDR3 residues: CASSIFGQGAALQYF. As DNA, the CDR3 is TGTGCCAGTAGTATATTTGGGCAGGGGGCGGCTCTGCAGTACTTC. Using reference TRBV19 and TRBJ2-7 for the parts outside the CDR3, the full variable domain is DGGITQSPKYLFRKEGQNVTLSCEQNLNHDAMYWYRQDPGQGLRLIYYSQIVNDFQKGDIAEGYSVSREKKESFPLTVTSAQKNPTAFYLCASSIFGQGAALQYFGPGTRLTVT.

V and J are TRBV19 and TRBJ2-5, with 12 bases that match TRBD1. The CDR3 contains 15 residues. Trimming took 4 bases from V and 5 from J; bases not matched to a gene: 5. Germline V gives CDR1 LNHDA, CDR2 SQIVND (reference sequence). The CDR3 region has the DNA TGTGCCAGTAGTAGGGACAGGGGGCGCGGGGAGACCCAGTACTTC. It encodes CASSRDRGRGETQYF.

This rearrangement joins TRBV12-3 or TRBV12-4 to TRBJ2-7; possibly TRBD2 for D (5 bases). V lost 4 bases and J lost 3, with 10 bases in between. This CDR3 spans 13 amino acids. The CDR3 DNA reads TGTGCCAGCAGTTCCCACGGGGACTACGAGCAGTACTTC. Its protein is CASSSHGDYEQYF.

This rearrangement joins TRBV9 to TRBJ2-2; 8 positions match TRBD2. The CDR3 has 15 residues. Germline-derived CDR1 and CDR2 are SGDLS and YYNGEE. V gave up 4 bases and J gave up 7 bases; unmatched junction bases: 9. The chain's CDR3 is CASSKSSGSIGELFF. The CDR3 region has the DNA TGTGCCAGCAGCAAATCGAGCGGGAGTATCGGGGAGCTGTTTTTT.